This entry concerns a single T cell receptor beta chain. The sample originates from a study of T-cell reconstitution after alpha-beta-depleted transplantation in children. The TCRbeta library was prepared with unique molecular identifiers. TCRdb re-called the PCR reads with MiXCR, one entry per CDR3 protein. Of 700,000 to 950,000 distinct CDR3 sequences listed, under 20% are singletons. The CDR3 length is 14 residues. The V end lost 1 base, the J end lost 4 bases, and 8 bases lay between the germline ends. The starting material was PBMCs, mostly from graft donor cells, obtained 360 days after TCRalphabeta/CD19-depleted stem cell transplant. The sequence was obtained from a male patient between 10 and 17 years old who had a stem cell transplant for acute lymphoblastic leukemia, so the T cells may come from the graft donor. The chain employs TRBV12-3 or TRBV12-4 and TRBJ1-5; no definite D call. The CDR3 is CASSLGAQNQPQHF. CDR3 coding DNA: TGTGCCAGCAGTTTAGGGGCTCAGAATCAGCCCCAGCATTTT.